The rows below give T cell receptor beta chains drawn from one sample of a study of T cells after yellow fever vaccination. One entry per CDR3 protein results from TCRdb running MiXCR on the 5' RACE reads. In the table there are some 390,000 distinct CDR3 sequences, 6% to 8% of which are singletons. This specimen was PBMCs, taken 5 days after the yellow fever booster vaccination. All receptors come from a man aged 25 to 45 who received the YFV17D yellow fever vaccine. The CDR3 runs from the conserved cysteine through the conserved F or W. The D gene is left open where the match is weak. Clone sizes are given selectively: once, few, many, or a class where the clone is expanded.

j_call d_call clone_size v_call cdr3_aa cdr3_nt
TRBJ1-4 . . TRBV18 CASSLQGDEKLFF TGTGCCAGCTCCCTACAGGGTGATGAAAAACTGTTTTTT
TRBJ2-2 TRBD1 few TRBV9 CASSVPGQANTGELFF TGTGCCAGCAGCGTTCCGGGACAGGCGAACACCGGGGAGCTGTTTTTT
TRBJ2-7 . . TRBV20-1 CSAGVANEQYF TGCAGTGCGGGAGTTGCCAACGAGCAGTACTTC
TRBJ1-5 . many TRBV7-6 CASSFLNQPQHF TGTGCCAGCAGCTTTTTGAATCAGCCCCAGCATTTT
TRBJ2-5 TRBD1 many TRBV6-2/TRBV6-3 CASSYSFRPWTGAYQETQYF TGTGCCAGCAGTTACTCGTTTAGACCCTGGACAGGGGCTTACCAAGAGACCCAGTACTTC
TRBJ2-1 . . TRBV11-2 CASSPTGNNEQFF TGTGCCAGCAGCCCAACAGGGAACAATGAGCAGTTCTTC
TRBJ2-1 TRBD2 . TRBV2 CASLRGGSGSLDEQFF TGTGCCAGCCTCCGGGGGGGGAGCGGGAGTTTGGATGAGCAGTTCTTC
TRBJ2-2 . many TRBV5-4 CASSLTGTDGGELFF TGTGCCAGCAGCTTGACCGGGACTGACGGCGGGGAGCTGTTTTTT
TRBJ2-1 TRBD2 few TRBV20-1 CSARTSGRPYNEQFF TGCAGTGCCCGGACTAGCGGGAGACCTTACAATGAGCAGTTCTTC
TRBJ1-6 . . TRBV7-8 CASSADNSPLHF TGTGCCAGCTCGGCGGATAATTCACCCCTCCACTTT
TRBJ2-7 TRBD1 many TRBV7-2 CASSAQGALYEQYF TGTGCCAGCAGCGCTCAGGGGGCTCTGTACGAGCAGTACTTC
TRBJ2-1 . many TRBV3-1 CASSHLKGGRGNEQFF TGTGCCAGCAGCCATTTGAAAGGGGGTAGAGGCAATGAGCAGTTCTTC
TRBJ2-3 TRBD2 many TRBV20-1 CSARIAGVGPDTQYF TGCAGTGCTAGAATAGCGGGAGTCGGCCCAGATACGCAGTATTTT
TRBJ1-3 . many TRBV30 CAWKAPGTGNTIYF TGTGCCTGGAAGGCCCCCGGTACTGGAAACACCATATATTTT
TRBJ2-3 TRBD2 few TRBV25-1 CASLAASTDTQYF TGTGCCAGTCTAGCGGCTAGCACAGATACGCAGTATTTT
TRBJ1-1 . few TRBV20-1 CSPTQALGTEAFF TGCAGTCCGACCCAGGCCTTGGGCACTGAAGCTTTCTTT
TRBJ1-1 . many TRBV5-1 CASSLRGEAFF TGCGCCAGCAGCTTGCGTGGTGAAGCTTTCTTT
TRBJ1-5 . many TRBV11-2 CASSLKNPQSSRCNQPQHF TGTGCCAGCAGCTTAAAAAATCCACAGAGTAGTAGGTGCAATCAGCCCCAGCATTTT
TRBJ2-1 . . TRBV6-4 CASSDSGRGEQFF TGTGCCAGCAGTGACTCAGGGCGAGGGGAGCAGTTCTTC
TRBJ2-7 . . TRBV7-9 CASSPGGIEQYF TGTGCCAGCAGCCCCGGTGGCATCGAGCAGTACTTC
TRBJ1-2 . many TRBV5-5 CASSLDHYGYTF TGTGCCAGCAGCTTGGACCACTATGGCTACACCTTC
TRBJ2-7 . . TRBV5-5 CASSPGPVDPYEQYF TGTGCCAGCAGCCCCGGACCGGTTGATCCCTACGAGCAGTACTTC
TRBJ2-3 . few TRBV7-2 CASSPGPRRTDTQYF TGTGCCAGCAGTCCGGGACCGAGGCGGACAGATACGCAGTATTTT
TRBJ2-3 TRBD2 many TRBV29-1 CSVVGSGRRADTQYF TGCAGCGTTGTCGGTAGCGGGAGAAGAGCGGATACGCAGTATTTT
TRBJ1-4 . few TRBV10-2 CASSEGSKQGEKLFF TGCGCCAGCAGTGAGGGCTCGAAGCAGGGGGAAAAACTGTTTTTT
TRBJ1-1 TRBD1 few TRBV20-1 CSAIADRVAFF TGCAGTGCTATCGCGGACAGGGTTGCTTTCTTT
TRBJ2-7 . . TRBV7-6 CASSLAPAGEQYF TGTGCCAGCAGCTTAGCCCCGGCGGGTGAGCAGTACTTC
TRBJ2-2 . few TRBV10-3 CAISESPDSTGELFF TGTGCCATCAGTGAGTCTCCGGACAGCACCGGGGAGCTGTTTTTT
TRBJ2-7 . few TRBV28 CASKRALAYEQYF TGTGCCAGCAAAAGGGCTTTAGCCTACGAGCAGTACTTC
TRBJ2-2 . . TRBV30 CAWSVQASNTGELFF TGTGCCTGGAGTGTTCAAGCGTCGAACACCGGGGAGCTGTTTTTT
TRBJ2-5 TRBD2 few TRBV6-5 CASSYSPSGRETQYF TGTGCCAGCAGTTACTCACCCAGCGGGAGAGAGACCCAGTACTTC
TRBJ2-5 TRBD2 many TRBV6-1 CASTVGSGRQETQYF TGTGCCAGCACCGTAGGTAGCGGGAGGCAAGAGACCCAGTACTTC
TRBJ1-4 . few TRBV19 CASSIVSPGRIEKLFF TGTGCCAGTAGTATAGTGAGCCCGGGGCGGATTGAAAAACTGTTTTTT
TRBJ1-5 . many TRBV7-9 CASSLIGGQPQHF TGTGCCAGCAGCTTAATAGGTGGACAGCCCCAGCATTTT